One sample yielded the 26 T cell receptor beta chains listed below, sequenced in a study of T cell clonality in common variable immunodeficiency. Repertoires were generated with immunoSEQ multiplex PCR, while TCRdb's copy carries only in-frame clones and drops some. The table lists roughly 30,000 clones, no singletons, with 29% in the top ten. Study results and caveats: Reportedly, TCR beta sequences from common variable immunodeficiency showed fewer deletions and N-nucleotide insertions.

No antigen has been identified for these receptors. Sequencing was performed on peripheral blood mononuclear cells. These receptors originate from a human donor with common variable immunodeficiency.

A word on this clone: The read comes to an end 3 residues before the CDR3 does, leaving the germline J gene to fill in the end. The chain is built from TRBV30 and TRBJ1-4; 7 nucleotides line up with TRBD1. V shed 0 bases, J shed 8 bases, and the junction held 6 bases outside the gene matches. From germline, CDR1 is GTSNPN and CDR2 SVGIG (reference sequence). CDR3 length: 14 amino acids. CDR3 region: CAWSVGGTAEKLFF. The sequenced part of the CDR3 DNA is TGTGCCTGGAGTGTAGGGGGGACAGCCGAAAAA. Complete variable domain (other parts from reference TRBV30 and TRBJ1-4): SQTIHQWPATLVQPVGSPLSLECTVEGTSNPNLYWYRQAAGRGLQLLFYSVGIGQISSEVPQNLSASRPQDRQFILSSKKLLLSDSGFYLCAWSVGGTAEKLFFGSGTQLSVL.

With regard to this clone: The read stops 3 residues short of the end of the CDR3; the missing end is completed from the germline J gene. This chain connects TRBV7-2 to TRBJ1-3; 9 bases map to TRBD1. The V and J ends lost 4 bases and 5 bases, in that order; junction bases with no gene match: 6. Germline V lookup: CDR1 SGHTA, CDR2 FQGNSA. This CDR3 is built from 15 residues. The CDR3 bases that were read are TGTGCCAGCAGCTCTCCGGGACAGGGTAGAAACACC. Amino acid sequence: CASSSPGQGRNT. The full-length CDR3 reads as CASSSPGQGRNTIYF.

Comments on this clone: The read falls 3 residues short of the CDR3 end, and the missing part is taken from the germline J gene. This sequence joins TRBV30 and TRBJ2-7, with 10 bases identical to TRBD1. The CDR3 totals 14 residues. CDR1 is GTSNPN and CDR2 is SVGIG in the germline V gene (reference sequence). Trimming removed 2 bases from V and 2 bases from J; junction bases left unmatched: 3. CDR3 amino acids: CAWSRDRGPYEQYF. The CDR3 bases that were read are TGTGCCTGGAGTCGGGACAGGGGCCCCTACGAG.

This clone was recorded a few times. The read ends 3 residues shy of where the CDR3 ends; the end is completed using the germline J gene. V is TRBV7-2 and J is TRBJ2-2; D call uncertain. With 2 bases removed from V and 5 bases from J, the gap between germline ends came to 6 bases. The CDR3 loop spans 13 amino acids. Germline V gene lookup returns CDR1 SGHTA and CDR2 FQGNSA. The CDR3 bases that were read are TGTGCCAGCAGCTTAAAAAGGACCGGGGAG. Its translation is CASSLKRTGE. The entire CDR3 sequence reads CASSLKRTGELFF.

A remark on this clone: Sequencing ends 3 residues short of the CDR3 end; the germline J gene provides the rest. The chain has TRBV6-1 and TRBJ1-5; D perhaps matches TRBD1 (6 bases). The CDR3 spans 15 residues. Germline CDR1 and CDR2: MNHNS and SASEGT. Trimming left V 4 bases short and J 5 bases short, with 15 bases between. The part of the CDR3 DNA that was read is TGTGCCAGCAGTGGGAACAGGGTACTGCATCAGCCC. Its protein product is CASSGNRVLHQP. The complete CDR3 protein is CASSGNRVLHQPQHF.

This clone appeared a few times. CDR3 region: CASSRQRYQETQYF. Incomplete CDR3 DNA: TGTGCCAGCAGCCGACAGAGGTACCAAGAGACC. The chain has TRBV4-2 and TRBJ2-5, with a weak D call TRBD1 (5 bases). Coverage ceases 3 residues before the CDR3 finishes, and the germline J gene fills in the end. Per the germline V gene, CDR1 is LGHNA and CDR2 is YNFKEQ. V was pared by 4 bases and J by 0 bases, with 9 bases between. The CDR3 contains 14 residues.

As concerns this clone: The read ends 3 residues early relative to the CDR3; the germline J gene fills the gap. The chain carries TRBV6-4 and TRBJ2-2; 8 bases fit TRBD1. The germline CDR1 and CDR2 sequences are MRHNA and SNTAGT. CDR3 length equals 14 residues. The V gene end was trimmed by 8 bases and the J gene end by 1 base; junction bases not matched to a gene: 3. The CDR3 spells CASQGAWNTGELFF. The CDR3 bases that were read are TGTGCCAGCCAGGGGGCTTGGAACACCGGGGAG.

This clone has just a few counts. The read terminates 3 residues before the CDR3 end, so the remaining end is supplied by the germline J gene. The chain links TRBV18 to TRBJ1-1; a weak D match, TRBD1 (6 bases). The CDR3 runs 15 residues. V lost 3 bases and J 2 bases, leaving 13 bases between the germline ends. CDR1 KGHSH and CDR2 LQKENI come from the germline V gene. The CDR3 region is CASSPGAGDNTEAFF. The sequenced CDR3 bases are TGTGCCAGCTCACCGGGGGCCGGGGATAACACTGAA.

This clone was counted a few times. The DNA ends 3 residues before the CDR3 does, and the rest of the CDR3 is filled in from the germline J gene. The genes are TRBV5-1 and TRBJ1-4; 10 bases line up with TRBD1. The CDR3 extends over 14 amino acids. J gave up 9 bases and V 6 bases, and 8 bases lay outside the gene matches. The germline CDR1 and CDR2 sequences are SGHRS and YFSETQ. The DNA read from the CDR3 is TGCGCCAGCACCTGGGGGGACAGGGGACAAAAA. It codes for CASTWGDRGQK. The entire CDR3 is CASTWGDRGQKLFF. Supplemented by reference TRBV5-1 and TRBJ1-4, the full variable domain reads KAGVTQTPRYLIKTRGQQVTLSCSPISGHRSVSWYQQTPGQGLQFLFEYFSETQRNKGNFPGRFSGRQFSNSRSEMNVSTLELGDSALYLCASTWGDRGQKLFFGSGTQLSVL.

This clone was detected ten times or more. CDR3 sequence reads: CSVSSRGLSQETQYF. The part of the CDR3 DNA that was read is TGCAGTGTTTCCTCGCGGGGGCTCTCCCAAGAGACC. The rearrangement uses TRBV20-1 and TRBJ2-5; tentatively, D is TRBD2 (7 bases). The sequenced fragment ends 3 residues before the CDR3 boundary, so the rest is inferred from the germline J gene. Germline V gene sequence: CDR1 DFQATT, CDR2 SNEGSKA (reference sequence). Between the trimmed V and J ends, which lost 7 bases and 1 base, there was a span of 19 bases. This CDR3 is built from 15 residues.

Many counts were recorded for this clone. The missing CDR3 end, 3 residues past where the read stops, is filled in from the germline J gene. The rearrangement links TRBV5-1 to TRBJ1-1; D might be TRBD1 (6 bases). CDR3 length: 12 residues. Per germline, CDR1 SGHRS and CDR2 YFSETQ. The CDR3 DNA, read in part, is TGCGCCAGCAGCTTGAAGGGGGGGGAA. Protein sequence: CASSLKGGE. The complete CDR3 reads CASSLKGGEAFF.

This clone was counted only a few times. Read coverage stops 3 residues before the CDR3 terminus; the germline J gene supplies the remainder. The V and J genes are TRBV10-3 and TRBJ2-1; tentative D call: TRBD1 (5 bases). Germline V gene sequence: CDR1 ENHRY, CDR2 SYGVKD. V lost 10 bases to trimming and J lost 7 bases, with 11 bases between them. The CDR3 length is 11 residues. This chain's CDR3 is CATYQGNEQFF. CDR3 DNA, as far as it was read: TGTGCCACCTACCAGGGAAATGAG.

This clone turned up a few times. The read is 3 residues too short to cover the CDR3 end, so that end is filled in from the germline J gene. V is TRBV7-6 and J is TRBJ2-2; tentatively, D is TRBD2 (5 bases). This CDR3 spans 15 amino acids. CDR1 and CDR2 from the germline V gene are SGHVS and FNYEAQ. V was trimmed by 5 bases and J by 1 base, leaving 11 bases between them. Partial CDR3 DNA: TGTGCCAGCAGCGGGAGACGGGGGAACACCGGGGAG. This translates into CASSGRRGNTGE. The whole CDR3 sequence is CASSGRRGNTGELFF.

This clone was seen at least ten times. The CDR3 sequence is CASSGDSELYEQYF. The sequenced part of the CDR3 DNA is TGTGCCAGTAGCGGGGACAGCGAACTCTACGAG. This chain links TRBV19 with TRBJ2-7, with 7 bases identical to TRBD1. The read terminates 3 residues ahead of where the CDR3 ends, so the germline J gene completes it. This CDR3 contains 14 residues. The J segment lost 3 bases and the V segment lost 6 bases, leaving 8 bases of the junction unmatched. Per germline, CDR1 LNHDA and CDR2 SQIVND (reference sequence).

A few counts support this clone. The read ends 3 residues before the CDR3 terminus; that terminus is restored from the germline J gene. This chain connects TRBV5-1 to TRBJ1-2, with 7 bases aligning to TRBD1. Germline V gene sequence: CDR1 SGHRS, CDR2 YFSETQ. There are 11 residues in the CDR3. Partial CDR3 DNA: TGCGCCAGCAGCGTGGGACAGTAC. This codes for CASSVGQY. The CDR3 in its entirety is CASSVGQYYTF.

Many counts were recorded for this clone. Coverage ceases 3 residues before the CDR3 finishes, and the germline J gene fills in the end. This rearrangement joins TRBV19 to TRBJ1-1, with TRBD1 as a possible D gene (5 bases). Trimming removed 4 bases at V and 0 bases at J, with 9 bases between. CDR3 size: 14 residues. CDR1 and CDR2 from the germline V gene are LNHDA and SQIVND (reference sequence). CDR3 DNA, as far as it was read: TGTGCCAGTAGTAAACAGGTTGTGAACACTGAA. Its protein is CASSKQVVNTE. The entire CDR3 reads CASSKQVVNTEAFF.

Comment on this clone: The read ends 3 residues early relative to the CDR3; the germline J gene fills the gap. This CDR3 is also generated by other DNA sequences in the sample. The rearrangement links TRBV7-2 to TRBJ2-4; TRBD1 is a possible D gene (5 bases). The CDR3 is 14 residues long. Trimming stripped 6 bases from V and 1 base from J, with 10 bases between. Germline CDR1 SGHTA, CDR2 FQGNSA. The sequenced CDR3 bases are TGTGCCAGCAGGAGTCCAGGGGCCAAAAACATT. Residues: CASRSPGAKNI. The CDR3 in its entirety is CASRSPGAKNIQYF.

This clone was detected a few times. Sequencing ends 3 residues short of the CDR3 end; the germline J gene provides the rest. This sequence joins TRBV7-2 and TRBJ2-1; 9 bases are a match to TRBD1. This CDR3 comprises 15 residues. The ends lost 5 bases at V and 6 bases at J; junction bases unmatched: 8. Germline V gene data show CDR1 as SGHTA and CDR2 as FQGNSA. CDR3: CASSQAGQGINEQFF. Incomplete CDR3 DNA: TGTGCCAGCAGCCAAGCGGGACAGGGCATCAATGAG.

This clone was counted a few times. The read ends 3 residues before the CDR3 terminus; that terminus is restored from the germline J gene. This sequence joins TRBV30 and TRBJ1-5, with 9 bases identical to TRBD1. The CDR3 loop spans 14 amino acids. Germline loops: CDR1 GTSNPN, CDR2 SVGIG (reference sequence). V dropped 5 bases and J dropped 3; count of bases not matched to a gene: 5. The CDR3 DNA, read in part, is TGTGCCTGGCAAGGGACAGGGAACAATCAGCCC. Translated: CAWQGTGNNQP. The entire CDR3 is CAWQGTGNNQPQHF.

The table lists this clone with a few counts. The read gets to within 3 residues of the CDR3 end, and the germline J gene fills in the rest. This chain uses TRBV19 with TRBJ1-2; 7 nucleotides line up with TRBD1. The CDR3 covers 12 residues. The germline V gene encodes CDR1 LNHDA and CDR2 SQIVND (reference sequence). This chain's CDR3 is CASSQGGLGYTF. CDR3 bases read: TGTGCCAGTAGTCAGGGGGGCCTGGGC.

This clone has only a few counts. CDR3 sequence: CASSPSGEQYF. The part of the CDR3 DNA that was read is TGTGCCAGCTCACCGTCCGGCGAG. V usage is TRBV18 and J usage is TRBJ2-7, with unresolved D. Sequencing ends 3 residues short of the CDR3 end; the germline J gene provides the rest. Per the germline V gene, CDR1 is KGHSH and CDR2 is LQKENI. This CDR3 comprises 11 residues. V was pared by 3 bases and J by 6 bases, with 6 bases between.

Only a few counts were recorded for this clone. Read data end 3 residues before the CDR3 end; the end is taken from the germline J gene. The V and J genes are TRBV6-2 or TRBV6-3 and TRBJ1-5; 7 bases align to TRBD1. With V trimmed by 5 bases and J by 3 bases, 10 bases remained unmatched. The germline V gene has CDR1 MNHEY and CDR2 SVGEGT. The CDR3 is 16 amino acids. CDR3: CASSMGQRQFNQPQHF. Incomplete CDR3 DNA: TGTGCCAGCAGTATGGGACAGCGACAATTCAATCAGCCC.

In its sample, this clone was seen many times. The read falls 3 residues short of the CDR3 end, and the missing part is taken from the germline J gene. The chain joins TRBV6-1 to TRBJ2-3; the match to TRBD2 covers 10 bases. After removal of 2 bases from V and 4 bases from J, the junction contained 0 bases not matched to a gene. Per germline, CDR1 MNHNS and CDR2 SASEGT. The CDR3 contains 14 residues. The part of the CDR3 DNA that was read is TGTGCCAGCAGTGAACTAGCGGGGGCAGATACG. Translation gives CASSELAGADT. The full CDR3 protein reads CASSELAGADTQYF.

Worth noting for this clone: Read sequence stops 3 residues before the CDR3 end, and the germline J gene provides the missing end. The rearrangement links TRBV7-9 to TRBJ2-2; the D gene is possibly TRBD2 (6 bases). V dropped 8 bases and J dropped 8 bases, with 21 bases sitting between them. There are 15 residues in the CDR3. Germline-derived CDR1 and CDR2 are SEHNR and FQNEAQ (reference sequence). CDR3 amino acids: CASQKRAGTSGELFF. Partial CDR3 DNA: TGTGCCAGCCAAAAACGAGCAGGGACTTCTGGGGAG.

This clone was counted only a few times. The read falls 3 residues short of the CDR3 end, and the missing part is taken from the germline J gene. The chain joins TRBV7-2 to TRBJ2-3, with unresolved D. The CDR3 covers 14 residues. Germline CDR1 is SGHTA and CDR2 is FQGNSA. The ends were cut back, 2 bases at V and 5 bases at J, with 11 bases in the middle. The CDR3 sequence is CASSLRWSKDTQYF. The CDR3 DNA, read in part, is TGTGCCAGCAGCTTAAGGTGGTCAAAAGATACG.

A note on this clone: Sequencing ends 3 residues short of the CDR3 end; the germline J gene provides the rest. The chain recombines TRBV7-6 with TRBJ1-6; possibly TRBD1 for D (6 bases). Trimming pared 2 bases from V and 6 bases from J, leaving 11 bases between. The CDR3 sequence is 15 residues long. Germline-derived CDR1 and CDR2 are SGHVS and FNYEAQ. The covered CDR3 bases are TGTGCCAGCAGCTTATCCAGGGGCGCTAATTCACCC. Translated: CASSLSRGANSP. From start to end, the CDR3 is CASSLSRGANSPLHF.